This T cell receptor beta chain was recovered during a study of blood T cell repertoires in COVID-19 (TCRdb year 2020). For the study in its entirety: The collaborator samples originated in the United States, Italy and Spain and spanned the acute and convalescent phases of COVID-19. A de-identified subject ID, COVID-19 status, age in years and sex were almost always included in the sample metadata. The repertoires were made available in a free public database intended to serve as a resource for research on the immune response to SARS-CoV-2. The prospective study material was composed of cDNA or gDNA derived from T cells, B-cell-depleted T cells, or PBMCs. Subjects who had been exposed to COVID-19, were actively infected with it, or had recovered from it provided the deeply sampled blood TCRbeta repertoires that made up the dataset. Samples were obtained from the ongoing ImmuneRACE study (first 160 participants) and from about 1,300 subjects provided by 6 global collaborators. HLA class I and class II types, where available, came from metadata supplied by the sample provider rather than from assay-based typing.

The paper as a whole reports these results and caveats: How much clinical and demographic metadata was included differed by source and by participant, and the metadata was provided uncurated.

The collaborating institutions used their own protocols to collect whole blood in K2EDTA tubes. For TCRbeta analysis, collaborators shipped samples as frozen whole blood, isolated PBMCs, or DNA extracted from either of those sample types. TCRbeta CDR3 regions were amplified from genomic DNA by means of the immunoSEQ Assay, a bias-controlled multiplex PCR. From the authors' description of their analysis: Nucleated cell counts per sample were estimated from amplification of reference gene primers within the assay. To quantify the absolute abundance of each unique TCRbeta CDR3 rearrangement, sequence reads were collapsed and filtered. For each sample, productive Simpson clonality was calculated by taking the square root of Simpson's diversity index across productive rearrangements. Imported from immuneACCESS, the table was reduced by TCRdb to in-frame sequences with V and J called. These copies leave out some clones; in studies compared against another copy, an unresolved V gene accounts for under half, and the cause of the remainder is not known. D and trimming come from the DNA, and the V and J calls and clone size come from that table. For this sample the table gives under 150,000 clones, of which approximately 81% were detected only once. The top ten hold about 1.6% of the sample.

The junction shows trimming of 4 bases on V and 1 base on J, and the gene matches do not reach 1 base of it. The germline V gene specifies MNHEY as CDR1 and SVGAGI as CDR2. Counted from cysteine to phenylalanine, this CDR3 has 13 amino acids. Only CDR3 DNA remains: 39 bases, in frame from the first base. This clone came up once. Its antigen remains undetermined. Base qualities were left out, and no much larger clone turns up one base away. The chain was built from TRBV6-5 and TRBJ2-7; the junction holds 7 bases that match TRBD1. The sequencing sample was made of peripheral blood. The TCR originated in a man aged 50-59 years with acute or convalescent COVID-19. The CDR3 reads as follows: CASSWDRSYEQYF. Here is the DNA: TGTGCCAGCAGTTGGGACAGATCCTACGAGCAGTACTTC.